This T cell receptor beta chain was profiled in a study of blood T cell repertoires in COVID-19. Across the whole study: Specimens from acute and convalescent COVID-19 originated in the United States, Italy and Spain. In each case, the material was cDNA or gDNA derived from T cells, B-cell-depleted T cells, or PBMCs.

Authors' data handling: Cell counts per sample came from amplifying reference gene primers. Clones were sequenced by immunoSEQ multiplex PCR, and TCRdb holds only the in-frame ones, with some missing. V, J and clone size are those of that table, while D and trimming were read from the DNA. The sample gives 40,000 to 60,000 clones, 86% of which show up once; roughly 15% is in the top ten. The CDR3 extends over 17 amino acids. V was shortened by 0 bases and J by 2 bases, with 15 bases between the two germline ends. Germline-derived CDR1 and CDR2 are LGHDT and YNNKEL (reference sequence). The sample was peripheral blood. V usage is TRBV3-1 (or the pseudogene TRBV3-2) and J usage is TRBJ2-3; D is perhaps TRBD1 (5 bases). The TCR was taken from a human donor in a cohort sampled during active COVID-19. CDR3: CASSQDIKAGFTDTQYF. Written as DNA, the CDR3 is TGTGCCAGCAGCCAAGATATAAAGGCAGGGTTCACAGATACGCAGTATTTT.